This record covers a single T cell receptor beta chain. Antigen: not known. The source of the sample is a study of Ad26.COV2.S vaccination and SARS-CoV-2 variants. General study results and limits: Spike-specific TCR breadth was greater after Ad26.COV2.S than placebo. Total T cell responses, in the TCR breadth and depth analyses, may have been underestimated.

Looked up from germline, CDR1 is SGHNT and CDR2 is YYREEE (reference sequence). The CDR3 runs to 14 residues. Trimming stripped 5 bases from V and 0 bases from J, with 11 bases between. Treatment described: around 19 received Ad26.COV2.S at low or high dose, single or two shots; 5 received placebo; per-sample allocation not given. Sampling happened 63 days after the first vaccine or placebo injection. Whoever gave the sample was an adult aged 18-55 years in Boston. The table came from immunoSEQ multiplex PCR; TCRdb's copy has only in-frame clones and leaves some out. The sample has 300,000 to 400,000 clones; around 83% are singletons.

This sequence originates from a person between 18 and 65 years old who received the Ad26.COV2.S COVID-19 vaccine or a placebo. This sequence joins TRBV5-4 and TRBJ2-5, with D perhaps matching TRBD1 (5 bases). Sequences were derived from peripheral blood, sampled in a trial of Ad26.COV2.S vaccine versus placebo. CDR3 sequence reads: CASSPDRNQETQYF. DNA of the CDR3: TGTGCCAGCAGTCCTGACAGAAACCAAGAGACCCAGTACTTC.